The 10 T cell receptor beta chains in this list originate from one sample, sequenced in a study of OX40 agonist ivuxolimab in advanced cancers. Libraries were made using the immunoSEQ multiplex PCR assay. What TCRdb holds here is the immuneACCESS table cut down to in-frame rearrangements. Part of the clones is not present; checked against another copy, under half of the missing clones reflect an unresolved V gene, and the others are unexplained. This sample has about 76,000 clones in its table, and roughly 89% of those were observed once. Roughly 13% of the sample rests with the top ten. The source material was CD4+ or CD8+ T cells sorted from blood, sampled in a trial of the OX40 agonist ivuxolimab. These TCRs come from an adult with an advanced solid tumor such as melanoma, head and neck, liver or kidney cancer.

CDR3 in amino acids: CASSDLRGRTDTQYF. The CDR3 DNA follows: TGTGCCAGCAGTGACCTCAGGGGGCGAACAGATACGCAGTATTTT. The V call is TRBV2, the J call TRBJ2-3; 8 nucleotides align to TRBD1. Trimming at V came to 3 bases and at J to 3 bases, leaving 5 bases not matched to a gene. Germline assignment: CDR1 SNHLY and CDR2 FYNNEI. The CDR3 contains 15 residues.

The gene calls are TRBV5-1 and TRBJ2-7; TRBD2 matches at 7 bases. Trimming took 0 bases from V and 2 from J; bases not matched to a gene: 5. The CDR3 is 15 residues long. Germline CDR1 reads SGHRS; CDR2 reads YFSETQ. The CDR3 region has the DNA TGCGCCAGCAGCTTGGTAGCTAGCGGACCCTACGAGCAGTACTTC. Amino acid sequence: CASSLVASGPYEQYF.

This clone was recorded once. The chain is built from TRBV27 and TRBJ1-1; maybe TRBD1 (6 bases). Germline assignment: CDR1 MNHEY and CDR2 SMNVEV (reference sequence). Trimming took off 5 bases at V and 1 base at J, with 11 bases between the two ends. The CDR3 is made up of 14 amino acids. The CDR3 DNA follows: TGTGCCAGCAGTCCGGGACAAGCGAACACTGAAGCTTTCTTT. Translation gives CASSPGQANTEAFF.

This chain joins TRBV19 and TRBJ2-5; maybe TRBD1 (7 bases). The DNA end is more similar to TRBJ2-7, so the J call may be wrong. The germline V gene encodes CDR1 LNHDA and CDR2 SQIVND (reference sequence). CDR3 length equals 15 residues. This CDR3 is CASSPRQGGIYEQYF. CDR3 bases: TGTGCCAGTAGTCCACGACAGGGAGGAATCTACGAGCAGTACTTC.

The V call is TRBV6-6, the J call TRBJ2-3, with 11 bases identical to TRBD1. This CDR3 spans 15 amino acids. Per germline, CDR1 MNHNY and CDR2 SVGAGI (reference sequence). V lost 2 bases to trimming and J lost 5 bases; unmatched junction nucleotides: 3. The CDR3 region is CASSYTGTGGDTQYF. The CDR3 coding sequence is TGTGCCAGCAGTTACACCGGGACAGGGGGAGATACGCAGTATTTT.

The V and J genes are TRBV7-9 and TRBJ1-4, with 8 nucleotides matching TRBD1. The CDR3 runs to 16 residues. Unmatched junction bases numbered 7, after V lost 6 bases and J lost 1 base. Germline CDR1 is SEHNR and CDR2 is FQNEAQ (reference sequence). CDR3 sequence: CASSQTGDGTNEKLFF. The CDR3 DNA reads as TGTGCCAGCAGTCAGACAGGGGATGGAACTAATGAAAAACTGTTTTTT.

This chain connects TRBV5-5 to TRBJ2-1; 10 positions agree with TRBD2. The germline V gene has CDR1 SGHKS and CDR2 YYEKEE (reference sequence). V lost 4 bases to trimming and J lost 7 bases; unmatched junction nucleotides: 11. CDR3 length equals 16 residues. CDR3 sequence (DNA): TGTGCCAGCAGCCGGGATAGCGGGAGGCTTGGGAATGAGCAGTTCTTC. Its translation is CASSRDSGRLGNEQFF. Supplemented by reference TRBV5-5 and TRBJ2-1, the full variable domain reads DAGVTQSPTHLIKTRGQQVTLRCSPISGHKSVSWYQQVLGQGPQFIFQYYEKEERGRGNFPDRFSARQFPNYSSELNVNALLLGDSALYLCASSRDSGRLGNEQFFGPGTRLTVL.

The CDR3 DNA reads TGTGCCTGGGACAGGGGATTAGGGACAACTAATGAAAAACTGTTTTTT. It specifies CAWDRGLGTTNEKLFF. The chain links TRBV30 to TRBJ1-4, with 8 bases fitting TRBD1. Germline loops: CDR1 GTSNPN, CDR2 SVGIG (reference sequence). This CDR3 comprises 16 residues. After removal of 5 bases from V and 0 bases from J, the junction contained 8 bases not matched to a gene.

This chain uses TRBV6-5 with TRBJ1-4; 8 nucleotides align to TRBD1. The CDR3 loop spans 15 amino acids. Trimming cost V 6 bases and J 1 base; bases outside gene matches: 4. CDR1 MNHEY and CDR2 SVGAGI come from the germline V gene. CDR3 amino acids: CASSSGQETNEKLFF. Here the CDR3 DNA reads TGTGCCAGCAGCTCGGGACAGGAAACTAATGAAAAACTGTTTTTT.

V is TRBV27 and J is TRBJ2-1; D remains ambiguous. Germline V CDR1 and CDR2: MNHEY, SMNVEV (reference sequence). The CDR3 length is 12 residues. Trimming pared 3 bases from V and 7 bases from J, leaving 7 bases between. The CDR3 is CASSLSENEQFF. The CDR3 DNA reads TGTGCCAGCAGTTTGTCGGAAAATGAGCAGTTCTTC.